Shown below are 28 T cell receptor beta chains from a single sample sequenced in a study of blood T cells in healthy people across ages. Using a J-beta primer mix together with a sample-barcoded 5' primer, a second PCR was run for about 6 to 11 cycles. TCRdb redid the calling of the 5' RACE reads with MiXCR, one entry per CDR3 protein. The sample includes around 800,000 distinct CDR3 sequences, about 62% of them seen just once. The sample was blood. These TCRs come from a man in his thirties or forties in good health.

The V call is TRBV28, the J call TRBJ2-5; TRBD1 might be the D (6 bases). V was cut by 6 bases and J by 0 bases, with 14 bases left in between. Germline V gene sequence: CDR1 MDHEN, CDR2 SYDVKM. This CDR3 is 15 amino acids long. In DNA form, the CDR3 reads TGTGCCAGCAGCGCAGCCGACAGGTACCAAGAGACCCAGTACTTC. Encoded protein: CASSAADRYQETQYF. Full variable domain (rest looked up from reference TRBV28 and TRBJ2-5): DVKVTQSSRYLVKRTGEKVFLECVQDMDHENMFWYRQDPGLGLRLIYFSYDVKMKEKGDIPEGYSVSREKKERFSLILESASTNQTSMYLCASSAADRYQETQYFGPGTRLLVL.

The J gene is TRBJ2-7, the V gene TRBV20-1, with a weak D call TRBD2 (5 bases). The CDR3 length is 11 residues. V was clipped by 6 bases and J by 4 bases, with 10 bases between them. Per germline, CDR1 DFQATT and CDR2 SNEGSKA (reference sequence). CDR3 protein: CSAGEGYEQYF. CDR3 nucleotides: TGCAGTGCCGGGGAAGGTTACGAGCAGTACTTC.

J is TRBJ2-4 and V is TRBV6-5, with 12 positions matching TRBD1. Germline-derived CDR1 and CDR2 are MNHEY and SVGAGI. J was trimmed by 5 bases and V by 0 bases; bases with no gene match: 5. CDR3 length: 17 residues. CDR3 residues: CASSYSRDRGLQNIQYF. CDR3 bases: TGTGCCAGCAGTTACTCGAGGGACAGGGGGCTCCAAAACATTCAGTACTTC.

This chain links TRBV3-1 with TRBJ1-1, with 10 bases that match TRBD1. The CDR3 covers 16 residues. Germline assignment: CDR1 LGHDT and CDR2 YNNKEL (reference sequence). V lost 4 bases and J lost 4; bases outside the gene matches: 9. The CDR3 spells CASSRLRTGGGTEAFF. CDR3 nucleotide sequence: TGTGCCAGCAGCCGACTCCGGACAGGGGGTGGCACTGAAGCTTTCTTT.

This clonotype occurred a few times. The CDR3 loop reads CASRSPGQEYGYTF. CDR3 DNA sequence: TGTGCCAGCAGAAGCCCGGGACAGGAATATGGCTACACCTTC. The chain links TRBV25-1 to TRBJ1-2, with TRBD1 matching over 8 bases. There are 14 residues in the CDR3. J lost 5 bases, V lost 6 bases, and 8 bases had no gene match. CDR1 MGHDK and CDR2 SYGVNS come from the germline V gene.

This chain links TRBV6-5 with TRBJ2-2, with D possibly being TRBD1 or TRBD2 (5 bases each). The CDR3 covers 16 residues. Between the trimmed V and J ends, which lost 2 bases and 4 bases, there was a span of 14 bases. Germline V gene sequence: CDR1 MNHEY, CDR2 SVGAGI. CDR3 DNA: TGTGCCAGCAGTTACGGGGACCCTCGCGTCACCGGGGAGCTGTTTTTT. Translation: CASSYGDPRVTGELFF.

The V and J genes are TRBV7-2 and TRBJ1-2; 7 positions agree with TRBD1. With 5 bases clipped from V and 0 bases from J, the junction kept 6 bases outside the gene matches. CDR1 and CDR2 (germline): SGHTA, FQGNSA. This CDR3 spans 15 amino acids. In DNA form, the CDR3 reads TGTGCCAGCAGCCCCCAGGGGGGGACTAACTATGGCTACACCTTC. This encodes CASSPQGGTNYGYTF.

The table lists this clonotype with a few counts. This chain joins TRBV25-1 and TRBJ1-2; no reliable D call. Between the trimmed V and J ends, which lost 7 bases and 6 bases, there was a span of 12 bases. This CDR3 has 12 residues. The germline CDR1 and CDR2 sequences are MGHDK and SYGVNS. The CDR3 reads CASNPGSDGYTF. CDR3 coding DNA: TGTGCCAGCAATCCCGGGTCGGATGGCTACACCTTC.

The chain has TRBV6-5 and TRBJ2-7; a weak D match, TRBD1 (5 bases). Germline V gene sequence: CDR1 MNHEY, CDR2 SVGAGI. The V end lost 5 bases, the J end lost 2 bases, and 19 bases lay between the germline ends. The length of the CDR3 is 16 residues. The DNA for the CDR3 is TGTGCCAGCAGTCCGCTCCAGGACACGTACACCTACGAGCAGTACTTC. Translation gives CASSPLQDTYTYEQYF.

This rearrangement joins TRBV7-3 to TRBJ2-4; D is possibly TRBD2 (6 bases). The germline V gene has CDR1 SGHTA and CDR2 FQGTGA. The CDR3 contains 18 residues. The V end was cut by 2 bases, the J end by 1 base, with 18 bases between. As DNA, the CDR3 is TGTGCCAGCAGCTTACACCCCTGGGACTCCGTCGCCAAAAACATTCAGTACTTC. The encoded protein is CASSLHPWDSVAKNIQYF.

The gene calls are TRBV7-2 and TRBJ2-3; D tentatively fits TRBD1 or TRBD2 (5 bases each). This CDR3 is built from 17 residues. Germline CDR1 SGHTA, CDR2 FQGNSA. Trimming pared 5 bases from V and 0 bases from J, leaving 18 bases between. The CDR3 reads CASSLRPGTVSTDTQYF. The CDR3 nucleotides are TGTGCCAGCAGCCTCCGTCCCGGGACCGTCAGCACAGATACGCAGTATTTT.

This chain connects TRBV6-1 to TRBJ2-3, with 13 positions matching TRBD2. The CDR3 runs to 18 residues. Looked up from germline, CDR1 is MNHNS and CDR2 is SASEGT. J lost 8 bases, V lost 6 bases, and 17 bases had no gene match. CDR3 protein: CASRTFPGLAGTLTTQYF. Written as DNA, the CDR3 is TGTGCCAGCAGAACCTTCCCGGGACTAGCGGGGACCCTCACTACGCAGTATTTT.

This clonotype was picked up one time. A junction boundary mismatches the germline segment, possibly from a read error. This chain joins TRBV3-1 and TRBJ2-1; TRBD1 is a possible D gene (5 bases). The germline gives CDR1 LGHDT, CDR2 YNNKEL (reference sequence). This CDR3 spans 16 amino acids. The CDR3 DNA is TGTGCCAGCAGCCGCCGAACAGAAGGGGCCTACAATGAACAGTTCTTC. Protein: CASSRRTEGAYNEQFF.

The chain combines TRBV29-1 with TRBJ1-2; a possible D gene is TRBD1 (5 bases). The germline gives CDR1 SQVTM, CDR2 ANQGSEA. V was clipped by 6 bases and J by 2 bases, with 13 bases between them. The CDR3 spans 13 residues. The CDR3 is CSVRDSLNYGYTF. The DNA of the CDR3 is TGCAGCGTCCGAGACAGCCTGAACTATGGCTACACCTTC.

This clonotype was observed at least ten times. The CDR3 loop reads CASSPSSSYEQYF. The CDR3 nucleotides read TGTGCCAGCAGTCCCTCCTCCTCCTACGAGCAGTACTTC. The chain joins TRBV27 to TRBJ2-7, with no clear D. This CDR3 is built from 13 residues. V dropped 5 bases and J dropped 0 bases, with 8 bases sitting between them. The V gene's germline CDR1 is MNHEY and CDR2 SMNVEV (reference sequence).

Only a few counts were recorded for this clonotype. V gene TRBV25-1 combines with J gene TRBJ1-2; D possibly corresponds to TRBD1 (6 bases). This CDR3 comprises 13 residues. Trimming stripped 10 bases from V and 7 bases from J, with 19 bases between. Germline CDR1 MGHDK, CDR2 SYGVNS. CDR3 loop: CATTQGEVRGYTF. CDR3 sequence (DNA): TGTGCCACCACACAGGGAGAGGTGCGTGGCTACACCTTC.

This clonotype was counted at least ten times. This rearrangement joins TRBV29-1 to TRBJ2-6; TRBD1 agrees at 7 bases. The length of the CDR3 is 17 residues. The germline CDR1 and CDR2 sequences are SQVTM and ANQGSEA. The V segment lost 6 bases and the J segment 0 bases; nucleotides outside the gene matches: 11. Here the CDR3 reads CSVQPGTEVSGANVLTF. In nucleotides, the CDR3 is TGCAGCGTCCAACCCGGGACAGAAGTCTCTGGGGCCAACGTCCTGACTTTC.

The chain has TRBV20-1 and TRBJ2-7; D not resolved. This CDR3 region has 11 residues. Germline V gene data show CDR1 as DFQATT and CDR2 as SNEGSKA (reference sequence). V gave up 6 bases and J gave up 4 bases, with 10 bases separating them. The CDR3 reads CSANAQYEQYF. Here the CDR3 DNA reads TGCAGTGCCAATGCCCAATACGAGCAGTACTTC.

There are many counts of this clonotype. CDR3 amino acids: CASSLAMAASYGYTF. CDR3 coding DNA: TGTGCCAGCAGCTTAGCGATGGCAGCCTCCTATGGCTACACCTTC. V and J are TRBV7-2 and TRBJ1-2; no clear D gene. The germline V gene has CDR1 SGHTA and CDR2 FQGNSA. The CDR3 spans 15 residues. The V and J ends lost 0 bases and 4 bases respectively, with 12 bases between them.

In its sample, this clonotype was seen many times. The chain employs TRBV5-5 and TRBJ1-6, with 7 bases lining up with TRBD1. V shed 2 bases, J shed 8 bases, and the junction held 4 bases outside the gene matches. Germline lookup yields CDR1 SGHKS and CDR2 YYEKEE (reference sequence). The CDR3 sequence is 14 residues long. This CDR3 reads CASSFRDSHSPLHF. Written as DNA, the CDR3 is TGTGCCAGCAGCTTCAGGGACAGTCATTCACCCCTCCACTTT.

This clonotype was found a few times. The chain is built from TRBV12-3 or TRBV12-4 and TRBJ1-6; TRBD1 matches 8 bases. Trimming removed 6 bases from V and 3 bases from J; junction bases left unmatched: 4. This CDR3 comprises 15 residues. CDR3 residues: CASRRTGRYNSPLHF. CDR3 DNA: TGTGCCAGCAGGAGGACAGGGCGCTATAATTCACCCCTCCACTTT.

This chain connects TRBV7-2 to TRBJ2-5; D call uncertain. CDR3 size: 16 residues. Germline V CDR1 and CDR2: SGHTA, FQGNSA. Trimming took off 2 bases at V and 0 bases at J, with 13 bases between the two ends. The CDR3 loop reads CASSLFFAVNQETQYF. DNA of the CDR3: TGTGCCAGCAGCTTATTTTTCGCGGTAAACCAAGAGACCCAGTACTTC.

The chain combines TRBV13 with TRBJ2-5, with D possibly TRBD2 on 6 matching bases. Trimming took off 3 bases at V and 5 bases at J, with 16 bases between the two ends. The CDR3 is 15 amino acids. Per germline, CDR1 PRHDT and CDR2 FYEKMQ (reference sequence). For the CDR3, the DNA is TGTGCCAGCAGCTTTTTGCGGGGCCCACAGGAGACCCAGTACTTC. This sequence encodes CASSFLRGPQETQYF.

Only a few counts were recorded for this clonotype. V gene TRBV29-1 combines with J gene TRBJ1-6, with D maybe TRBD1 (6 bases). Germline loops: CDR1 SQVTM, CDR2 ANQGSEA. The CDR3 runs to 13 residues. V dropped 6 bases and J dropped 6 bases, with 12 bases sitting between them. CDR3 sequence: CSVRTDTNSPLHF. The DNA for the CDR3 is TGCAGCGTCCGGACAGATACTAATTCACCCCTCCACTTT.

The chain couples TRBV7-3 to TRBJ1-6; 7 nucleotides agree with TRBD1. The CDR3 covers 14 residues. Germline trimming cut 5 bases from V and 10 bases from J; bases unmatched to any gene: 8. Germline lookup yields CDR1 SGHTA and CDR2 FQGTGA. CDR3 DNA: TGTGCCAGCAGCCCTGCAGGGGGAGTGTCACCCCTCCACTTT. It is translated as CASSPAGGVSPLHF. Full variable domain (remainder filled in from reference TRBV7-3 and TRBJ1-6): GAGVSQTPSNKVTEKGKYVELRCDPISGHTALYWYRQSLGQGPEFLIYFQGTGAADDSGLPNDRFFAVRPEGSVSTLKIQRTERGDSAVYLCASSPAGGVSPLHFGNGTRLTVT.

The V and J genes are TRBV5-5 and TRBJ2-7; D gene ambiguous. V lost 2 bases and J 2 bases, leaving 8 bases between the germline ends. Per germline, CDR1 SGHKS and CDR2 YYEKEE (reference sequence). The length of the CDR3 is 13 residues. CDR3 sequence (DNA): TGTGCCAGCAGCTTAGAGGTGGCCTACGAGCAGTACTTC. This codes for CASSLEVAYEQYF. The full variable domain, rest sourced from reference TRBV5-5 and TRBJ2-7, is DAGVTQSPTHLIKTRGQQVTLRCSPISGHKSVSWYQQVLGQGPQFIFQYYEKEERGRGNFPDRFSARQFPNYSSELNVNALLLGDSALYLCASSLEVAYEQYFGPGTRLTVT.

V and J are TRBV9 and TRBJ2-7; TRBD2 matches 11 bases. CDR1 is SGDLS, CDR2 YYNGEE, per germline. CDR3 size: 15 residues. V gave up 0 bases and J gave up 6 bases; unmatched junction bases: 5. The CDR3 sequence is CASSVEVAGGPEQYF. For the CDR3, the DNA is TGTGCCAGCAGCGTAGAAGTAGCGGGGGGGCCCGAGCAGTACTTC.

The chain recombines TRBV4-3 with TRBJ1-6; the D gene is possibly TRBD1 (5 bases). Trimming cost V 1 base and J 0 bases, with 10 bases left between them. In germline, CDR1 is LGHNA, CDR2 YSLEER. The CDR3 has 17 residues. The DNA for the CDR3 is TGCGCCAGCAGCCAAGCCTTGGGGGTCTCCTATAATTCACCCCTCCACTTT. Protein product: CASSQALGVSYNSPLHF.